The present entry profiles one T cell receptor beta chain with its context. This entry is derived from a study of PD-1 blockade in classical Hodgkin lymphoma. Study background: Intravenous nivolumab at 3 mg/kg was given to patients every 2 weeks.

The V gene lost 2 bases and the J gene lost 5 bases, with 9 bases spanning the gap. Germline V CDR1 and CDR2: SQVTM, ANQGSEA. The CDR3 is 12 amino acids. The patients all showed relapse after autologous stem cell transplantation, while their brentuximab vedotin exposure varied. Sequencing was performed with immunoSEQ multiplex PCR; in TCRdb, only in-frame clones are kept and a portion is missing. The sample carries roughly 60,000 clones, around 90% recorded once. Material: peripheral blood mononuclear cells (PBMCs), obtained at baseline. This TCR was sampled from a human donor with classical Hodgkin lymphoma. The chain uses TRBV29-1 and TRBJ2-5; D gene ambiguous. Written as DNA, the CDR3 is TGCAGCGTTGAACGACCGACCGAGACCCAGTACTTC. Amino acid sequence: CSVERPTETQYF.